This T cell receptor (beta chain) comes out of a study of technical replicates of blood from a handful of donors. This clone has just one count. CDR1 is SGDLS and CDR2 is YYNGEE in the germline V gene. There are 16 residues in the CDR3. Germline trimming cut 2 bases from V and 5 bases from J; bases unmatched to any gene: 11. The protocol was immunoSEQ multiplex PCR, while the TCRdb copy is restricted to in-frame clones and leaves out a portion. The sample yields tens of thousands of clones, 94% seen once. The source of this sequence is a human donor in good health. J is TRBJ2-3 and V is TRBV9; 7 nucleotides agree with TRBD2. The sequenced sample consisted of T cells isolated from PBMCs. This CDR3 reads CASSVRGGQVGDTQYF. The CDR3 DNA is TGTGCCAGCAGCGTTCGCGGGGGTCAGGTCGGAGATACGCAGTATTTT.